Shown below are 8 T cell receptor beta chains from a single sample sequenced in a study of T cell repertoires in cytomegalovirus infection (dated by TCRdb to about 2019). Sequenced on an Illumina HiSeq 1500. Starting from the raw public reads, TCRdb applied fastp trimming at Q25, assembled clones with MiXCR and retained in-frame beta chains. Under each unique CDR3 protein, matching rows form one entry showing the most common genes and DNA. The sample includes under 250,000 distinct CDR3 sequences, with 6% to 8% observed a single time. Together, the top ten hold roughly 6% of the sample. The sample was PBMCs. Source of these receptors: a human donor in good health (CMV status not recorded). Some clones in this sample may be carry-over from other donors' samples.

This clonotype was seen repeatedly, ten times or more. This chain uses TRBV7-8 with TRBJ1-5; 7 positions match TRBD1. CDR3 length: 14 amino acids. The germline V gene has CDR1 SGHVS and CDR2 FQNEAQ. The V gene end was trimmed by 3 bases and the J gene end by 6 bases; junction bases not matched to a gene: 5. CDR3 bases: TGTGCCAGCAGCTTGACAGGGTACGGTCAGCCCCAGCATTTT. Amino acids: CASSLTGYGQPQHF.

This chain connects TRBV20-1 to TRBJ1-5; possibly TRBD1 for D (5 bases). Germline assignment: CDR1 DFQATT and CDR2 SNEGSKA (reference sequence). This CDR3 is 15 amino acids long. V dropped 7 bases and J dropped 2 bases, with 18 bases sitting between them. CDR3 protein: CSGGLRGKGNQPQHF. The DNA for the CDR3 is TGCAGTGGGGGGTTGAGGGGCAAAGGCAATCAGCCCCAGCATTTT.

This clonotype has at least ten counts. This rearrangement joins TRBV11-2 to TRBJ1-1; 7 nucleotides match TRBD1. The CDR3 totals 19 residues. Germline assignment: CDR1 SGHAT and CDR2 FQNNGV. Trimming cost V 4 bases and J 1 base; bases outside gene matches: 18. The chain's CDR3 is CASSSRGSESYRGNTEAFF. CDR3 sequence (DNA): TGTGCCAGCAGCTCCCGAGGAAGTGAGAGCTACAGGGGGAACACTGAAGCTTTCTTT.

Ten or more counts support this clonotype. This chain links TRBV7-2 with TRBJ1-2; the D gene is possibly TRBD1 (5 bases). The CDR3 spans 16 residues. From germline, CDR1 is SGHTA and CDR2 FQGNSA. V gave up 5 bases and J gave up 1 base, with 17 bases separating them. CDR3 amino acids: CASSPPGASFNYGYTF. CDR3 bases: TGTGCCAGCAGCCCCCCCGGGGCCTCTTTTAACTATGGCTACACCTTC.

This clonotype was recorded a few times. The CDR3 DNA is TGTGCCAGCAGGGAGCCAGGGGAAGAGACCCAGTACTTC. It codes for CASREPGEETQYF. The chain links TRBV28 to TRBJ2-5, with TRBD1 as a possible D gene (6 bases). Germline-derived CDR1 and CDR2 are MDHEN and SYDVKM. Trimming shortened V by 6 bases and J by 3 bases, and 11 bases separated the two germline ends. This CDR3 has 13 amino acids. The full variable domain, rest sourced from reference TRBV28 and TRBJ2-5, is DVKVTQSSRYLVKRTGEKVFLECVQDMDHENMFWYRQDPGLGLRLIYFSYDVKMKEKGDIPEGYSVSREKKERFSLILESASTNQTSMYLCASREPGEETQYFGPGTRLLVL.

The CDR3: CASSYSVGGESDTQYF. In nucleotides, the CDR3 is TGTGCCAGCAGTTACTCAGTAGGGGGGGAGTCAGATACGCAGTATTTT. The genes are TRBV6-6 and TRBJ2-3; TRBD2 might be the D (7 bases). Trimming left V 0 bases short and J 4 bases short, with 14 bases between. This CDR3 is 16 amino acids long. In germline, CDR1 is MNHNY, CDR2 SVGAGI (reference sequence).

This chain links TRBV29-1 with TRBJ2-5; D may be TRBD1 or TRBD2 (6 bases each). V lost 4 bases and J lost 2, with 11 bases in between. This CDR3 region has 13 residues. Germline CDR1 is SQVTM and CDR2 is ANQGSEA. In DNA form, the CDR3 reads TGCAGCGTTGGGCGGGACAAACAAGAGACCCAGTACTTC. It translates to CSVGRDKQETQYF.

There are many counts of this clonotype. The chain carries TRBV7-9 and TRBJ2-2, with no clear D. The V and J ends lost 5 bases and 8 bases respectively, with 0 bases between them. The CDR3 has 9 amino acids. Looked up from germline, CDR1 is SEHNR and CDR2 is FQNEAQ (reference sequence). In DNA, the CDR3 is TGTGCCAGCAGCGGGGAGCTGTTTTTT. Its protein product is CASSGELFF.